The source of this T cell receptor (beta chain) is a study of T cell repertoires in ileal Crohn's disease. Time point: neoterminal ileum biopsy at postoperative endoscopy, about 6 months after surgery. TCRdb's copy holds only in-frame clones and misses some; the assay was immunoSEQ multiplex PCR. Of some 11,000 clones detected, approximately 85% appear once; the ten largest clones hold approximately 6.9%. Trimming left V 3 bases short and J 4 bases short, with 15 bases between. CDR1 is GTSNPN, CDR2 SVGIG, per germline (reference sequence). The CDR3 contains 14 residues. This clonotype was sampled from an adult with Crohn's disease. The sequencing sample was made of ileal tissue. This chain connects TRBV30 to TRBJ1-2; TRBD1 is a possible D gene (5 bases). As DNA, the CDR3 is TGTGCCTGGAGGGGGCACCGACCCCCCTATGGCTACACCTTC. Its protein is CAWRGHRPPYGYTF.